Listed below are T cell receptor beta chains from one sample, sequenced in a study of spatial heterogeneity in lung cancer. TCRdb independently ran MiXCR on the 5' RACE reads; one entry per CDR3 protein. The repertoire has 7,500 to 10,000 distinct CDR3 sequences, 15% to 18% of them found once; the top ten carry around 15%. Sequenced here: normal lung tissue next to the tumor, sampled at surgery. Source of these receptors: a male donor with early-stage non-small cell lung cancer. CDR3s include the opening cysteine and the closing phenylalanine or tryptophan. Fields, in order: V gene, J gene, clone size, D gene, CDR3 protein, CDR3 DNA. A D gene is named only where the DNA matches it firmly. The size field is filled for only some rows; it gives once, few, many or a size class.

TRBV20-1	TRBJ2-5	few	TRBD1	CSARDSDRGTQTQYF	TGCAGTGCTAGAGATTCAGACAGGGGGACGCAGACCCAGTACTTC
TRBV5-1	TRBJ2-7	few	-	CASSLEGRTYEQYF	TGCGCCAGCAGCTTGGAGGGCCGAACCTACGAGCAGTACTTC
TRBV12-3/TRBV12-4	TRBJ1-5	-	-	CASSGGLNQPQHF	TGTGCCAGCAGCGGGGGATTAAATCAGCCCCAGCATTTT
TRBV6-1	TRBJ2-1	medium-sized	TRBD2	CASSEEFGTSGSYNEQFF	TGTGCCAGCAGTGAAGAATTCGGGACTAGCGGGTCCTACAATGAGCAGTTCTTC
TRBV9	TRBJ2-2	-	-	CASSGSNTGELFF	TGTGCCAGCAGCGGCTCCAACACCGGGGAGCTGTTTTTT
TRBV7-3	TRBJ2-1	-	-	CASSRSRDYNEQFF	TGTGCCAGCAGCCGAAGCCGGGACTACAATGAGCAGTTCTTC
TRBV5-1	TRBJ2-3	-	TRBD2	CASSSASGASTDTQYF	TGCGCCAGCAGCTCCGCTAGCGGGGCTAGCACAGATACGCAGTATTTT
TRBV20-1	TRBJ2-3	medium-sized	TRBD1	CSARVPGGSTDTQYF	TGCAGTGCTAGAGTTCCAGGGGGATCGACAGATACGCAGTATTTT
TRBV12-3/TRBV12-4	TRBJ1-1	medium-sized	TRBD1	CASTSTGMNTEAFF	TGTGCCAGCACCTCGACAGGGATGAACACTGAAGCTTTCTTT
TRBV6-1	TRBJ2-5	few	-	CASSPSRGATALQETQYF	TGTGCCAGCAGCCCAAGTAGGGGGGCAACTGCACTCCAAGAGACCCAGTACTTC
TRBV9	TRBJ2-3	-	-	CASSALGHTDTQYF	TGTGCCAGCAGCGCCCTGGGGCACACAGATACGCAGTATTTT
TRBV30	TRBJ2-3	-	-	CAWSVLVGGPDTQYF	TGTGCCTGGAGTGTACTTGTCGGAGGTCCAGATACGCAGTATTTT
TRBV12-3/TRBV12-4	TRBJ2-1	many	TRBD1	CASSLVAGGNEQFF	TGTGCCAGCAGTTTAGTCGCAGGGGGCAATGAGCAGTTCTTC
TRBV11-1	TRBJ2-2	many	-	CASSYPAGKVGELFF	TGTGCCAGCAGCTACCCGGCAGGGAAGGTCGGGGAGCTGTTTTTT
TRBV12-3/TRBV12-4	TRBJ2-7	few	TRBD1	CASSAGDRGYEQYF	TGTGCCAGCAGTGCGGGGGACAGGGGCTACGAGCAGTACTTC
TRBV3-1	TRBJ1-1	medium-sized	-	CASSRGDTEAFF	TGTGCCAGCAGCCGCGGGGACACTGAAGCTTTCTTT
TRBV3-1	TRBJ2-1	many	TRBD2	CASSQGATSGSVYNEQFF	TGTGCCAGCAGCCAAGGGGCAACTAGCGGGAGTGTCTACAATGAGCAGTTCTTC
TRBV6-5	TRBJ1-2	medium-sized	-	CASSTSPREGGYTF	TGTGCCAGCAGTACGTCTCCAAGGGAGGGTGGCTACACCTTC
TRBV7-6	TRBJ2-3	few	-	CASSPLGDTQYF	TGTGCCAGCAGCCCTTTAGGAGATACGCAGTATTTT
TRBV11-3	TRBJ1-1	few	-	CASSLRMGAEAFF	TGTGCCAGCAGCCTTCGTATGGGAGCTGAAGCTTTCTTT
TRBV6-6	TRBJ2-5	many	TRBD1	CASSLQGPQETQYF	TGTGCCAGCAGCCTACAGGGGCCCCAAGAGACCCAGTACTTC
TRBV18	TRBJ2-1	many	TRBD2	CASSQTGLAGGRNNEQFF	TGTGCCAGCTCACAAACGGGACTAGCGGGGGGGCGCAACAATGAGCAGTTCTTC
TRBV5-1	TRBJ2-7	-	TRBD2	CASSPAGGTSYEQYF	TGCGCCAGCAGCCCAGCGGGGGGAACCTCCTACGAGCAGTACTTC
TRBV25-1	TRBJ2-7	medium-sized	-	CASTGVHEQYF	TGTGCCAGCACCGGAGTTCACGAGCAGTACTTC
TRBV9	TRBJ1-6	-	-	CASSVAEYNSPLHF	TGTGCCAGCAGCGTAGCTGAGTATAATTCACCCCTCCACTTT
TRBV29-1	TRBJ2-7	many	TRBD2	CSAGTSYEQYF	TGCAGCGCTGGGACTAGCTACGAGCAGTACTTC
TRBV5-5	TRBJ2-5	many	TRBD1	CASSTTGGRETQYF	TGTGCCAGCAGCACTACAGGGGGCAGAGAGACCCAGTACTTC
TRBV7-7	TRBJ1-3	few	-	CASSLASQGSTIYF	TGTGCTAGCAGCTTAGCTTCGCAGGGAAGCACCATATATTTT
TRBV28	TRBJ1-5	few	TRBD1	CASSFPQGGQPQHF	TGTGCCAGCAGTTTTCCGCAGGGGGGTCAGCCCCAGCATTTT
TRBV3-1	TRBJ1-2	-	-	CASSQGQNYGYTF	TGTGCCAGCAGCCAAGGACAGAACTATGGCTACACCTTC
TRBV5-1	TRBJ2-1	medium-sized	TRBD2	CASSLEGTSGSGSSSYNEQFF	TGCGCCAGCAGCCTGGAAGGGACTAGCGGGAGCGGTTCAAGCTCCTACAATGAGCAGTTCTTC
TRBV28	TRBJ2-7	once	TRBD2	CASSRPGLAEEQYF	TGTGCCAGCAGTCGACCGGGACTAGCGGAGGAGCAGTACTTC
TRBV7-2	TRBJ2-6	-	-	CASSLPGANVLTF	TGTGCCAGCAGCTTACCTGGGGCCAACGTCCTGACTTTC
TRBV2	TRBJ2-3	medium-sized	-	CASSELGISTDTQYF	TGTGCCAGCAGTGAACTCGGAATAAGCACAGATACGCAGTATTTT
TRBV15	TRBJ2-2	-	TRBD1	CATSRVRTGDNTGELFF	TGTGCCACCAGCAGAGTCCGGACAGGAGATAACACCGGGGAGCTGTTTTTT
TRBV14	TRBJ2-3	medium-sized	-	CASSQRGVGTDTQYF	TGTGCCAGCAGCCAACGCGGGGTGGGCACAGATACGCAGTATTTT
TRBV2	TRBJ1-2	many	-	CASSETGGEYYGYTF	TGTGCCAGCAGTGAAACAGGAGGGGAATACTATGGCTACACCTTC
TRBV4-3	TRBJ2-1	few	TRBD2	CASSQDRAGGFYEQFF	TGCGCCAGCAGCCAAGATCGGGCGGGGGGGTTCTATGAGCAGTTCTTC
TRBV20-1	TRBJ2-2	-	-	CSAGTNTGELFF	TGCAGTGCTGGAACGAACACCGGGGAGCTGTTTTTT
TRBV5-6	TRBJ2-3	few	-	CASSSTGASTDTQYF	TGTGCCAGCAGCTCCACCGGGGCTAGCACAGATACGCAGTATTTT